This T cell receptor beta chain derives from a study of cytomegalovirus exposure and HLA in healthy donors. Remarks on this clone: What it binds is not known.

Study-wide results and limits: Among CMV-associated TCR beta chains, most appeared HLA-restricted in a later analysis. Roughly uniform sequencing depth across donors was assumed, possibly incorrectly.

V lost 0 bases, J lost 0 bases, and 12 bases lay in between. The CDR3 covers 17 residues. CDR1 is MGHRA, CDR2 YSYEKL, per germline. This PCR relied on a set of 60 Vbeta primers and 13 Jbeta primers. The data were produced by immunoSEQ multiplex PCR, yet TCRdb's version contains in-frame clones alone and is incomplete. Here the sample spans 110,000 or so clones, around 77% being singletons. The chain joins TRBV4-1 to TRBJ1-5; D remains unclear. The sequenced sample was PBMCs. The sequence was collected from a woman aged 25 to 39 in good health and CMV-seropositive. In DNA form, the CDR3 reads TGCGCCAGCAGCCAAGATAAAGCTCCCTATAGCAATCAGCCCCAGCATTTT. This codes for CASSQDKAPYSNQPQHF.